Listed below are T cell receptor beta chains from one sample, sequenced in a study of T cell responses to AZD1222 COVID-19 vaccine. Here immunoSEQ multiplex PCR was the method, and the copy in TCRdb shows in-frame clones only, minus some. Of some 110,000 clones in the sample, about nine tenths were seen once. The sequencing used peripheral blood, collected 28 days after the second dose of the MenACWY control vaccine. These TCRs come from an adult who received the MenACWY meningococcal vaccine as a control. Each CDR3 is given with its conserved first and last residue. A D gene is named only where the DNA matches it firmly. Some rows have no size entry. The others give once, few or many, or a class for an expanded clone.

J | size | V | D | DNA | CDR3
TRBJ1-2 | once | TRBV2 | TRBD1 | TGTGCCAGCGTAACAGGGGGTTTCTATGGCTACACCTTC | CASVTGGFYGYTF
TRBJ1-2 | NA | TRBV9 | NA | TGTGCCAGCAACTACGGGGGGGCTAGCTATGGCTACACCTTC | CASNYGGASYGYTF
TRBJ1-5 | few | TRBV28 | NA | TGTGCCAGCAGTGAGGGGGGTAGCAATCAGCCCCAGCATTTT | CASSEGGSNQPQHF
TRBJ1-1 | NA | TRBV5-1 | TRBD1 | TGCGCCAGCAGCTTGGAGGACAGGAGCACTGAAGCTTTCTTT | CASSLEDRSTEAFF
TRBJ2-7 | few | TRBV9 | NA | TGTGCCAGCAGCGTAGCTACTAAAGGGACCCTCTACGAGCAGTACTTC | CASSVATKGTLYEQYF
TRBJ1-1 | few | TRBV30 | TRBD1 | TGTGCCTGGGCGAGACAGGGCCCTTTCTTT | CAWARQGPFF
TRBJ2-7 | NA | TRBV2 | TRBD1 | TGTGCCAGCAGGGCGACCGCCGGACAGGGCAAGCAGTACTTC | CASRATAGQGKQYF
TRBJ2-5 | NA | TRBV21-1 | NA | TGTGCCAGCAGCAAATTATCCGGGACACGGAGAGAGACCCAGTACTTC | CASSKLSGTRRETQYF
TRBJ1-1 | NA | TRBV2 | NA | TGTGCCAGCAGTGATAGGGTGAACACTGAAGCTTTCTTT | CASSDRVNTEAFF
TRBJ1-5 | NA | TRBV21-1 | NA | TGTGCCACCTGGGGAGGTCAGCCCCAGCATTTT | CATWGGQPQHF
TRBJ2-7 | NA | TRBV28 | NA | TGTGCCAGCAGCCCCCACCGAAACAGGGACGGATCCACACCCTACGAGCAGTACTTC | CASSPHRNRDGSTPYEQYF
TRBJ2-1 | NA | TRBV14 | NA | TGTGCCAGCAGCCTTAGGCCCCGGGGGATCAATTACAATGAGCAGTTCTTC | CASSLRPRGINYNEQFF
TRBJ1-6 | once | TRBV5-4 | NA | TGTGCCAGCAGCCGCGACAGCTCCTATAATTCACCCCTCCACTTT | CASSRDSSYNSPLHF
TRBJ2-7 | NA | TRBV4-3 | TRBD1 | TGCGCCAGCAGCCAAACCCCGGGACAGGGTGGGTACGAGCAGTACTTC | CASSQTPGQGGYEQYF
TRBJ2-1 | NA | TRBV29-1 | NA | TGCAGCGTTGAGTGGCGGGGACGAGGCTTGGACAATGAGCAGTTCTTC | CSVEWRGRGLDNEQFF
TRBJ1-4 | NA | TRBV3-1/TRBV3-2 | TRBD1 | TGTGCCACCCCCGGGACAGGGGGTTCGGAAAAACTGTTTTTT | CATPGTGGSEKLFF
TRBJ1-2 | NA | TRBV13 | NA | TGTGCCAGCAGCTTAAGTAGTAGGGCCTACCTTGGCGGCTACACCTTC | CASSLSSRAYLGGYTF
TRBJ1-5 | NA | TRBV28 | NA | TGTGCCACCGGGAGGGGGTTTCAGCCCCAGCATTTT | CATGRGFQPQHF
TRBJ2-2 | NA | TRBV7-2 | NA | TGTGCCAGCAGCTTAGGGGCAGCCGTGAACACCGGGGAGCTGTTTTTT | CASSLGAAVNTGELFF
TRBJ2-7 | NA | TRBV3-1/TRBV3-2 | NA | TGTGCCAGCAGCCCCGCGGACAGTTTCTACGAGCAGTACTTC | CASSPADSFYEQYF
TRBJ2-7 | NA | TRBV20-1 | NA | TGCAGTGCTAGAGACGGATACGAGCAGTACTTC | CSARDGYEQYF
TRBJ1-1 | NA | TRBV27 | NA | TGTGCCAGCAGTTTATTCGGGTCGGGGGGGAACACTGAAGCTTTCTTT | CASSLFGSGGNTEAFF
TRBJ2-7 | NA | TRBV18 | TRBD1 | TGTGCCAGCTCACCGGACAGGGATTACGAGCAGTACTTC | CASSPDRDYEQYF
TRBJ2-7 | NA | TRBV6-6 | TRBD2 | TGTGCCAGCAGTCGGACTAGCGGGGGCCGTAGGTCCTACGAGCAGTACTTC | CASSRTSGGRRSYEQYF
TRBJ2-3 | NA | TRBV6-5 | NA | TGTGCCAGCCGAGAGAGCACAGATACGCAGTATTTT | CASRESTDTQYF
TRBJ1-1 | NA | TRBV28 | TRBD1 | TGTGCCAGCAGCGACATGGGACAGAAAGACACTGAAGCTTTCTTT | CASSDMGQKDTEAFF
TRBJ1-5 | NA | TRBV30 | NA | TGTGCCTGGAGCGAACAGGGCAATCAGCCCCAGCATTTT | CAWSEQGNQPQHF
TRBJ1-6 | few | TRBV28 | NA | TGTGCCAGCAGTTCGCCGAATTCACCCCTCCACTTT | CASSSPNSPLHF
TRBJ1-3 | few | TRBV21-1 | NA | TGTGCCAGCAGCAAAATAAGCCGGAACTCTGGAAACACCATATATTTT | CASSKISRNSGNTIYF
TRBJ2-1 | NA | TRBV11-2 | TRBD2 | TGTGCCAGCAGCCGGGGGGGCAGTGGGAATGAGCAGTTCTTC | CASSRGGSGNEQFF